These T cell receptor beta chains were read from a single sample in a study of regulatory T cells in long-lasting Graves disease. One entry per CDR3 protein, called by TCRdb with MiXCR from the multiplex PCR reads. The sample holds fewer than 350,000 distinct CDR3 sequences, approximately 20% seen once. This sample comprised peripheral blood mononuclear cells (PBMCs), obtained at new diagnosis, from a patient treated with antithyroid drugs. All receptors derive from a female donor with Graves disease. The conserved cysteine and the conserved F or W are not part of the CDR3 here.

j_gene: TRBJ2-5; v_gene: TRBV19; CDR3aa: ASSPGRILQETQY
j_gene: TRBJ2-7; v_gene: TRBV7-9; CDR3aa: ASSLALDKTYEQY
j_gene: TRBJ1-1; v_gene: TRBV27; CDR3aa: ARNPPGGTEAF
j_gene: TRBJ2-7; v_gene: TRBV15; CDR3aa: ATSTAERYEQY
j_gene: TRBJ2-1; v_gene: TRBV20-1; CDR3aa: SAIPLLNEAGNEQF
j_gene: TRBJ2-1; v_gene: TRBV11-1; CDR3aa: ASRKSVGRDYEQF
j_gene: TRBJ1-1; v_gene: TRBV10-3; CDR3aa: AISESIGTEAF
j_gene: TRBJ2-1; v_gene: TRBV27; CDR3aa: ASVELAGAYNEQF
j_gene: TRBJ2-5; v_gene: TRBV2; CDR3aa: ASSAGTLGETQY
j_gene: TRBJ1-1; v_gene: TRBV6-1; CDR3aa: ASGGEGGDTEAF
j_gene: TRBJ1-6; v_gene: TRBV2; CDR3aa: ASSERSPVWSPLH
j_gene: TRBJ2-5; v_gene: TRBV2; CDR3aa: ASSPRPVGKKTQY
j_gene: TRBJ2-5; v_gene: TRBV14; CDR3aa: ASSQGQETQY
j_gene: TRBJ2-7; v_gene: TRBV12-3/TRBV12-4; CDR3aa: ASSPGLAVSSYEQY
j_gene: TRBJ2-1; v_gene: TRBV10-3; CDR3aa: AIGGENNEQF
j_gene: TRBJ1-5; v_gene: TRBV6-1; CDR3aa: ASSHTFKGASNQPQH
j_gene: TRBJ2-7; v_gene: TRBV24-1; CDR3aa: ATSDLPGQGIYEQY
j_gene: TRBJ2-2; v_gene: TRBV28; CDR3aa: ASSLQHGTSGRVNTGELF
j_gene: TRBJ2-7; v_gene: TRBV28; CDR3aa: ASSVDRASFYEQY
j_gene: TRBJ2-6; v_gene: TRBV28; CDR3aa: ASTFGGAVSGANVLT
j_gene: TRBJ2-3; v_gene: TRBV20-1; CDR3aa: SARSETGGSTDTQY
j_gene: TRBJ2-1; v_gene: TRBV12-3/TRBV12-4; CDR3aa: ASNLRTSGDNEQF
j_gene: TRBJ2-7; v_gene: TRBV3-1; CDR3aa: ASSQAPPGGIYYEQY